This TCR beta chain was captured in a study of tumor and adjacent non-tumor tissue in lung cancer. About the study: Each sample yielded approximately 4.2 million productive TCRbeta reads on average. Findings and limits, study-wide: Top 100 clones took a larger repertoire share in normal lung. Tumor tissue had significantly higher TCR diversity than normal lung.

This clonotype was counted many times. The antigen remains undetermined. Germline loops: CDR1 MNHNS, CDR2 SASEGT. This CDR3 contains 13 residues. Trimming cost V 10 bases and J 7 bases, with 17 bases left between them. The library came from three nested PCR rounds adapted from ARM-PCR protocols. TCRdb reanalysed the multiplex PCR reads using MiXCR and keeps one entry per CDR3 protein. Of tens of thousands of distinct CDR3 sequences detected, under 80% appear once; the ten largest clones hold over 9.5%. This sample's RNA came from whole unsorted tissue. The source material was lung tumor tissue. V gene TRBV6-1 combines with J gene TRBJ2-1; D may be TRBD1 or TRBD2 (5 bases each). This clonotype was obtained from a woman between 45 and 60 years old with non-small cell lung cancer. CDR3 region: CATGWGPRNEQFF. CDR3 in DNA: TGTGCCACCGGCTGGGGACCTCGGAATGAGCAGTTCTTC.